The 10 T cell receptor beta chains presented below share a single source sample, sequenced in a study of T cell responses to AZD1222 COVID-19 vaccine. Produced via immunoSEQ multiplex PCR; TCRdb's table is partial and in-frame only. The sample carries over 110,000 clones, about 92% recorded once. The specimen comprised peripheral blood, sampled on day 0 of AZD1222 vaccination. The receptor source for this set is an adult in good health.

The rearrangement links TRBV19 to TRBJ1-5; the D gene is possibly TRBD1 (5 bases). Between the trimmed V and J ends, which lost 5 bases and 7 bases, there was a span of 21 bases. Per germline, CDR1 LNHDA and CDR2 SQIVND (reference sequence). The CDR3 extends over 16 amino acids. CDR3 nucleotides: TGTGCCAGTAGTTCCCGAGGGGCAGGGAAGGGCCAGCCCCAGCATTTT. Its protein product is CASSSRGAGKGQPQHF.

V gene TRBV7-2 combines with J gene TRBJ2-3, with 11 bases that match TRBD2. The V segment lost 3 bases and the J segment 6 bases; nucleotides outside the gene matches: 8. The length of the CDR3 is 16 residues. Per germline, CDR1 SGHTA and CDR2 FQGNSA. CDR3 region: CASSFRTSGFADTQYF. The CDR3 region has the DNA TGTGCCAGCAGCTTCCGGACTAGCGGGTTCGCGGATACGCAGTATTTT.

The rearrangement links TRBV6-5 to TRBJ1-5; no clear D. The V end was cut by 7 bases, the J end by 5 bases, with 15 bases between. The CDR3 contains 14 residues. Germline assignment: CDR1 MNHEY and CDR2 SVGAGI. The CDR3, as DNA: TGTGCCAGCAAACATCTTAACGTGTATCAGCCCCAGCATTTT. Protein: CASKHLNVYQPQHF.

The chain has TRBV9 and TRBJ1-2; D possibly corresponds to TRBD1 (5 bases). V was cut by 2 bases and J by 8 bases, with 16 bases left in between. The germline gives CDR1 SGDLS, CDR2 YYNGEE. This CDR3 contains 14 residues. CDR3 amino acids: CASSVSQALGGYTF. The CDR3 DNA follows: TGTGCCAGCAGCGTTTCACAGGCTTTAGGGGGCTACACCTTC.

The chain uses TRBV5-4 and TRBJ2-7, with TRBD1 as a possible D gene (5 bases). The ends were cut back, 4 bases at V and 5 bases at J, with 16 bases in the middle. This CDR3 is 14 amino acids long. CDR1 is SGHNT and CDR2 is YYREEE in the germline V gene (reference sequence). The CDR3 region has the DNA TGTGCCAGCAGCGCTCCGGGCAGGGCGGACGAGCAGTACTTC. Translation: CASSAPGRADEQYF.

The chain is built from TRBV5-1 and TRBJ2-7; no reliable D call. The CDR3 is 15 amino acids. Germline lookup yields CDR1 SGHRS and CDR2 YFSETQ. With 0 bases removed from V and 2 bases from J, the gap between germline ends came to 12 bases. This CDR3 is CASSLEDILTYEQYF. The CDR3 coding sequence is TGCGCCAGCAGCTTGGAAGACATTTTAACCTACGAGCAGTACTTC.

This chain uses TRBV2 with TRBJ2-5; D ambiguous. This CDR3 has 15 residues. CDR1 and CDR2 from the germline V gene are SNHLY and FYNNEI. V was trimmed by 0 bases and J by 1 base, leaving 9 bases between them. CDR3 residues: CASSEAVRTQETQYF. DNA of the CDR3: TGTGCCAGCAGTGAAGCTGTGAGGACCCAAGAGACCCAGTACTTC. The variable domain in full, completed from reference TRBV2 and TRBJ2-5, reads EPEVTQTPSHQVTQMGQEVILRCVPISNHLYFYWYRQILGQKVEFLVSFYNNEISEKSEIFDDQFSVERPDGSNFTLKIRSTKLEDSAMYFCASSEAVRTQETQYFGPGTRLLVL.

The chain couples TRBV10-3 to TRBJ2-1, with TRBD2 matching 11 bases. There are 15 residues in the CDR3. V lost 5 bases to trimming and J lost 5 bases; unmatched junction nucleotides: 5. The germline gives CDR1 ENHRY, CDR2 SYGVKD. CDR3 bases: TGTGCCATCAGTTACTCACTAGCGGGGGACAATGAGCAGTTCTTC. Protein product: CAISYSLAGDNEQFF.

The CDR3 here is CSADGGSGQYF. DNA of the CDR3: TGCAGCGCCGACGGGGGAAGTGGGCAGTACTTC. The rearrangement uses TRBV29-1 and TRBJ2-7, with D perhaps matching TRBD2 (6 bases). The V and J ends lost 7 bases and 9 bases respectively, with 16 bases between them. The CDR3 consists of 11 residues. Looked up from germline, CDR1 is SQVTM and CDR2 is ANQGSEA.

The J gene is TRBJ2-1, the V gene TRBV21-1; the D call TRBD1 from the table was never checked on the DNA. TRBV21-1 is a known pseudogene. The CDR3 contains 14 residues. In DNA form, the CDR3 reads TGTGCCAGCAGCAAGGGGGCGTGGTACAATGAGCAGTTCTTC. Residues: CASSKGAWYNEQFF.